The 29 T cell receptor beta chains below all came from one sample that was sequenced in a study of OX40 agonist ivuxolimab in advanced cancers. Library preparation was by the immunoSEQ multiplex PCR assay. The table was pulled from immuneACCESS by TCRdb, which kept in-frame rearrangements only. Such tables lose some clones; where checked, under half of the loss comes from unresolved V genes, and the rest has no known cause. The sample yields approximately 54,000 clones; about nine tenths were counted once. The leading ten clones occupy around 13% of the sample. The sample consisted of CD4+ or CD8+ T cells sorted from blood, taken in a trial of the OX40 agonist ivuxolimab. The origin of the receptors is an adult with an advanced solid tumor such as melanoma, head and neck, liver or kidney cancer.

The rearrangement joins TRBV19 to TRBJ2-3, with 9 bases identical to TRBD2. Germline assignment: CDR1 LNHDA and CDR2 SQIVND (reference sequence). The CDR3 extends over 14 amino acids. The ends lost 6 bases at V and 3 bases at J; junction bases unmatched: 4. The CDR3 coding sequence is TGTGCCAGTAGACATAGCGGGAGAACAGATACGCAGTATTTT. Amino acid sequence: CASRHSGRTDTQYF.

CDR3 DNA: TGTGCCAGCAGTTACGGAGTTAACTATGGCTACACCTTC. The encoded protein is CASSYGVNYGYTF. The rearrangement uses TRBV6-6 and TRBJ1-2; D not certain. Looked up from germline, CDR1 is MNHNY and CDR2 is SVGAGI (reference sequence). V lost 2 bases to trimming and J lost 1 base, with 5 bases between them. This CDR3 region has 13 residues.

Only one count was recorded for this clone. The rearrangement links TRBV5-1 to TRBJ2-3, with 7 bases lining up with TRBD2. The V segment lost 0 bases and the J segment 4 bases; nucleotides outside the gene matches: 5. The CDR3 sequence is 15 residues long. The germline V gene has CDR1 SGHRS and CDR2 YFSETQ. CDR3 DNA sequence: TGCGCCAGCAGCTTGGGCCGTGGGGGGGCAGATACGCAGTATTTT. It translates to CASSLGRGGADTQYF.

V is TRBV6-6 and J is TRBJ1-5; possibly TRBD1 for D (5 bases). This CDR3 is built from 14 residues. The germline gives CDR1 MNHNY, CDR2 SVGAGI (reference sequence). Between the trimmed V and J ends, which lost 10 bases and 0 bases, there was a span of 13 bases. CDR3 protein: CAMNSGDSNQPQHF. For the CDR3, the DNA is TGTGCCATGAATTCGGGGGATAGCAATCAGCCCCAGCATTTT.

The chain employs TRBV4-1 and TRBJ2-3; D is unclear. V was trimmed by 2 bases and J by 3 bases, leaving 6 bases between them. CDR1 and CDR2 from the germline V gene are MGHRA and YSYEKL. This CDR3 is 13 amino acids long. Here the CDR3 reads CASSQRPTDTQYF. The CDR3 DNA is TGCGCCAGCAGCCAACGACCAACAGATACGCAGTATTTT.

V is TRBV5-1 and J is TRBJ2-5, with a weak D call TRBD1 (6 bases). V was shortened by 3 bases and J by 5 bases, with 11 bases between the two germline ends. This CDR3 contains 13 residues. In germline, CDR1 is SGHRS, CDR2 YFSETQ. CDR3 sequence (DNA): TGCGCCAGCAGCTCCAGGGGTGTCGAGACCCAGTACTTC. Amino acids: CASSSRGVETQYF.

This clone occurred a few times. The rearrangement links TRBV23-1 to TRBJ2-1, with no clear D. TRBV23-1 is annotated as an ORF whose role is uncertain. There are 20 residues in the CDR3. The V and J ends lost 1 base and 0 bases respectively, with 22 bases between them. The CDR3 nucleotides read TGCGCCAGCAGTCAATACTCTGGCAGGTCCCTCCTTTGCTCCTACAATGAGCAGTTCTTC. Residues: CASSQYSGRSLLCSYNEQFF.

This chain links TRBV7-9 with TRBJ2-5; 9 bases fit TRBD2. The CDR3 runs 16 residues. CDR1 is SEHNR, CDR2 FQNEAQ, per germline (reference sequence). With 4 bases clipped from V and 4 bases from J, the junction kept 10 bases outside the gene matches. This chain's CDR3 is CASSSYSGSLPETQYF. DNA of the CDR3: TGTGCCAGCAGCTCCTATAGCGGGAGCCTTCCAGAGACCCAGTACTTC.

This clone was seen a few times. The V and J genes are TRBV28 and TRBJ1-1; TRBD1 is a possible D gene (5 bases). This CDR3 contains 11 residues. CDR1 MDHEN and CDR2 SYDVKM come from the germline V gene. V was cut by 8 bases and J by 5 bases, with 9 bases left in between. This CDR3 reads CASLQDTEAFF. DNA for the CDR3: TGTGCCAGCTTACAGGATACTGAAGCTTTCTTT.

The rearrangement joins TRBV5-4 to TRBJ2-4; D perhaps matches TRBD1 (6 bases). Trimming left V 1 base short and J 0 bases short, with 20 bases between. Germline CDR1 and CDR2: SGHNT and YYREEE (reference sequence). The CDR3 is 19 residues long. In nucleotides, the CDR3 is TGTGCCAGCAGCTTGAGAACAGGGCAAATAAATCTAGCCAAAAACATTCAGTACTTC. Translating gives CASSLRTGQINLAKNIQYF.

This CDR3 reads CASSLVFPAWEQYF. As DNA, the CDR3 is TGTGCCAGCAGCTTAGTTTTCCCCGCCTGGGAGCAGTACTTC. The gene calls are TRBV11-2 and TRBJ2-7; D call uncertain. CDR1 is SGHAT, CDR2 FQNNGV, per germline. Trimming took 1 base from V and 7 from J, leaving 14 bases between them. This CDR3 has 14 amino acids.

The V call is TRBV25-1, the J call TRBJ2-5, with a weak D call TRBD1 (6 bases). Looked up from germline, CDR1 is MGHDK and CDR2 is SYGVNS. This CDR3 contains 14 residues. V was clipped by 3 bases and J by 5 bases, with 13 bases between them. The CDR3 loop is CASSDLQGSETQYF. The CDR3 DNA follows: TGTGCCAGCAGTGACCTACAGGGATCCGAGACCCAGTACTTC. Combining the CDR3 with reference TRBV25-1 and TRBJ2-5 gives the whole variable domain EADIYQTPRYLVIGTGKKITLECSQTMGHDKMYWYQQDPGMELHLIHYSYGVNSTEKGDLSSESTVSRIRTEHFPLTLESARPSHTSQYLCASSDLQGSETQYFGPGTRLLVL.

The V and J genes are TRBV6-5 and TRBJ1-1; D not resolved. V was cut by 6 bases and J by 4 bases, with 12 bases left in between. Germline V gene data show CDR1 as MNHEY and CDR2 as SVGAGI. The CDR3 extends over 13 amino acids. The CDR3, as DNA: TGTGCCAGCAGGTCCCCTACAGCCACTGAAGCTTTCTTT. Protein: CASRSPTATEAFF.

J is TRBJ2-7 and V is TRBV6-5; the D gene is possibly TRBD1 (6 bases). Looked up from germline, CDR1 is MNHEY and CDR2 is SVGAGI. Trimming left V 3 bases short and J 5 bases short, with 14 bases between. This CDR3 is built from 14 residues. The CDR3 region has the DNA TGTGCCAGCAGTTATGGTACAGGGTACAACGAGCAGTACTTC. It yields the protein CASSYGTGYNEQYF.

V is TRBV14 and J is TRBJ2-3, with D possibly TRBD2 on 6 matching bases. Per germline, CDR1 SGHDN and CDR2 FVKESK. The CDR3 loop spans 15 amino acids. V lost 2 bases to trimming and J lost 10 bases, with 19 bases between them. CDR3 bases: TGTGCCAGCAGCCAAATGCGGGGAGACTTTGGAGCGCAGTATTTT. This translates into CASSQMRGDFGAQYF.

This chain joins TRBV5-1 and TRBJ2-1, with D maybe TRBD2 (5 bases). This CDR3 is 15 amino acids long. The germline V and J ends were trimmed by 4 bases and 0 bases, with 11 bases remaining between them. The germline CDR1 and CDR2 sequences are SGHRS and YFSETQ. CDR3 nucleotides: TGCGCCAGCAGCCATGACTACGACTCCTACAATGAGCAGTTCTTC. Encoded protein: CASSHDYDSYNEQFF.

In DNA, the CDR3 is TGTGCCAGCAGGAAAACAGGGGATAATTCACCCCTCCACTTT. This encodes CASRKTGDNSPLHF. The chain employs TRBV9 and TRBJ1-6; 7 positions agree with TRBD1. Germline V lookup: CDR1 SGDLS, CDR2 YYNGEE. The CDR3 consists of 14 residues. V was clipped by 5 bases and J by 5 bases; unmatched bases: 4.

CDR3 loop: CASEPFGSLDEQYF. The CDR3 bases are TGTGCCAGCGAACCCTTCGGCTCCCTTGACGAGCAGTACTTC. The genes are TRBV6-1 and TRBJ2-7; D remains ambiguous. Trimming took 8 bases from V and 5 from J, leaving 19 bases between them. The CDR3 runs to 14 residues. CDR1 and CDR2 (germline): MNHNS, SASEGT.

The chain employs TRBV10-2 and TRBJ2-7; TRBD1 is a possible D gene (6 bases). The V gene lost 2 bases and the J gene lost 8 bases, with 13 bases spanning the gap. The CDR3 contains 13 residues. The germline V gene has CDR1 WSHSY and CDR2 SAAADI. The CDR3 is CASSEVTGRKQYF. Here the CDR3 DNA reads TGCGCCAGCAGTGAGGTAACAGGGCGAAAGCAGTACTTC.

This sequence joins TRBV18 and TRBJ1-1; D unresolved. Trimming cost V 4 bases and J 0 bases, with 15 bases left between them. Germline CDR1 KGHSH, CDR2 LQKENI. CDR3 length equals 16 residues. The CDR3: CASSRPKWGLNTEAFF. CDR3 DNA: TGTGCCAGCTCACGACCTAAATGGGGTTTGAACACTGAAGCTTTCTTT.

This chain uses TRBV18 with TRBJ1-3; weak D call: TRBD1 (6 bases). CDR1 and CDR2 from the germline V gene are KGHSH and LQKENI. V was trimmed by 10 bases and J by 0 bases, leaving 10 bases between them. The CDR3 contains 13 residues. The CDR3, as DNA: TGTGCCAACTCGGACAGCTCTGGAAACACCATATATTTT. Encoded protein: CANSDSSGNTIYF.

J is TRBJ2-1 and V is TRBV7-3; perhaps TRBD2 as D (5 bases). V lost 0 bases to trimming and J lost 3 bases, with 9 bases between them. CDR3 length equals 15 residues. Looked up from germline, CDR1 is SGHTA and CDR2 is FQGTGA. The CDR3 loop is CASSLTGGLYNEQFF. Written as DNA, the CDR3 is TGTGCCAGCAGCTTAACAGGCGGGCTCTACAATGAGCAGTTCTTC. The variable domain in full, with the rest retrieved from reference TRBV7-3 and TRBJ2-1, is GAGVSQTPSNKVTEKGKYVELRCDPISGHTALYWYRQSLGQGPEFLIYFQGTGAADDSGLPNDRFFAVRPEGSVSTLKIQRTERGDSAVYLCASSLTGGLYNEQFFGPGTRLTVL.

The chain has TRBV11-2 and TRBJ2-2, with D possibly TRBD1 on 6 matching bases. Trimming cost V 3 bases and J 6 bases, with 11 bases left between them. The germline V gene has CDR1 SGHAT and CDR2 FQNNGV. The CDR3 consists of 14 residues. The CDR3 coding sequence is TGTGCCAGCAGCTTCAGGGGTGGCGCCGGGGAGCTGTTTTTT. Protein sequence: CASSFRGGAGELFF.

The chain joins TRBV10-2 to TRBJ1-1; 7 bases are shared with TRBD1. The CDR3 totals 18 residues. The ends lost 4 bases at V and 0 bases at J; junction bases unmatched: 14. The germline gives CDR1 WSHSY, CDR2 SAAADI. In nucleotides, the CDR3 is TGCGCCAGCAGTGGGTGGGGAGCCAGGGGGAGAGTGAACACTGAAGCTTTCTTT. Translation gives CASSGWGARGRVNTEAFF.

The chain carries TRBV28 and TRBJ2-6; 9 positions agree with TRBD1. The CDR3 covers 16 residues. Trimming took 4 bases from V and 2 from J; bases not matched to a gene: 3. Germline V gene lookup returns CDR1 MDHEN and CDR2 SYDVKM. The CDR3 loop is CASSSYRGPGANVLTF. CDR3 in DNA: TGTGCCAGCAGTTCGTACAGGGGGCCTGGGGCCAACGTCCTGACTTTC.

The rearrangement joins TRBV11-2 to TRBJ2-7, with D perhaps matching TRBD1 or TRBD2 (7 bases each). V was trimmed by 10 bases and J by 1 base, leaving 14 bases between them. Germline V gene sequence: CDR1 SGHAT, CDR2 FQNNGV. This CDR3 has 13 residues. CDR3 sequence reads: CATRQGGSYEQYF. CDR3 nucleotide sequence: TGTGCCACCAGACAGGGAGGGTCCTACGAGCAGTACTTC.

The genes are TRBV10-3 and TRBJ2-1, with 8 bases aligning to TRBD2. Trimming at V came to 6 bases and at J to 3 bases, leaving 4 bases not matched to a gene. CDR3 length equals 14 residues. Germline lookup yields CDR1 ENHRY and CDR2 SYGVKD. The CDR3 DNA sequence: TGTGCCATCAGGGAACTAGCGGACTACAATGAGCAGTTCTTC. It specifies CAIRELADYNEQFF.

This clone was detected once. The J gene is TRBJ1-2, the V gene TRBV2; 10 nucleotides align to TRBD1. This CDR3 region has 13 residues. Germline V gene lookup returns CDR1 SNHLY and CDR2 FYNNEI. The ends lost 11 bases at V and 2 bases at J; junction bases unmatched: 5. CDR3 sequence: CAGGDRGNYGYTF. Here the CDR3 DNA reads TGTGCCGGCGGGGACAGGGGCAACTATGGCTACACCTTC.

This chain uses TRBV9 with TRBJ2-5, with 7 bases aligning to TRBD1. The germline CDR1 and CDR2 sequences are SGDLS and YYNGEE. The CDR3 totals 14 residues. V shed 3 bases, J shed 2 bases, and the junction held 4 bases outside the gene matches. The CDR3 protein is CASSAGQIQETQYF. Here the CDR3 DNA reads TGTGCCAGCAGCGCGGGACAGATACAAGAGACCCAGTACTTC.